Following are 10 T cell receptor beta chains from one sample sequenced in a study of PD-1 blockade in classical Hodgkin lymphoma. Sequenced by immunoSEQ multiplex PCR; TCRdb stores in-frame clones only, minus some. The repertoire has under 35,000 clones, 89% of them found once; the top ten carry more than 0.35%. Time point denoted: newly diagnosed, previously untreated cHL patient sample. Thawed PBMCs were the source of CD4+ T cells, purified by magnetic negative selection. Sequencing used CD4+ T cells from blood. These receptors were collected from a human donor with classical Hodgkin lymphoma.

The rearrangement links TRBV19 to TRBJ2-1, with 7 bases fitting TRBD2. This CDR3 comprises 14 residues. V was pared by 5 bases and J by 2 bases, with 3 bases of the junction left unmatched. CDR1 is LNHDA and CDR2 is SQIVND in the germline V gene (reference sequence). CDR3 in DNA: TGTGCCAGTAGTCCCCTAGCGGCCTACAATGAGCAGTTCTTC. Its translation: CASSPLAAYNEQFF.

The gene calls are TRBV27 and TRBJ1-1; D is possibly TRBD1 (6 bases). This CDR3 spans 15 amino acids. Per the germline V gene, CDR1 is MNHEY and CDR2 is SMNVEV (reference sequence). V gave up 3 bases and J gave up 5 bases, with 16 bases separating them. CDR3 loop: CASSFLRAGETEAFF. The CDR3 nucleotides read TGTGCCAGCAGTTTCCTCAGGGCAGGGGAAACTGAAGCTTTCTTT.

The CDR3: CASSLASGRLTGELFF. The CDR3 DNA reads TGTGCCAGCAGCTTAGCTAGCGGGAGGCTCACCGGGGAGCTGTTTTTT. J is TRBJ2-2 and V is TRBV7-8; TRBD2 matches 10 bases. CDR1 is SGHVS, CDR2 FQNEAQ, per germline. CDR3 length: 16 amino acids. Losses at the gene ends were 0 bases for V and 4 bases for J; bases not matched to a gene: 2.

J is TRBJ1-5 and V is TRBV28; a weak D match, TRBD1 (6 bases). Trimming shortened V by 8 bases and J by 7 bases, and 21 bases separated the two germline ends. This CDR3 is built from 15 residues. Looked up from germline, CDR1 is MDHEN and CDR2 is SYDVKM. CDR3 DNA sequence: TGTGCCAGCCTGCCGTTGGGGGGGCAGGGACAGCCCCAGCATTTT. Protein product: CASLPLGGQGQPQHF.

Only one count was recorded for this clone. The chain couples TRBV5-1 to TRBJ2-5, with D perhaps TRBD1 (5 bases). The better agreement between TRBJ2-7 and the DNA end casts doubt on the J call. Germline V gives CDR1 SGHRS, CDR2 YFSETQ. This CDR3 contains 14 residues. The CDR3 bases are TGCGCCAGCAAACTGACCGAAGGGGCAGCCGAGCAGTACTTC. This codes for CASKLTEGAAEQYF.

The rearrangement joins TRBV10-1 to TRBJ2-4, with TRBD1 identical over 7 bases. The CDR3 consists of 16 residues. The ends lost 3 bases at V and 6 bases at J; junction bases unmatched: 11. CDR1 and CDR2 from the germline V gene are WNHNN and SYGVQD (reference sequence). CDR3 loop: CASSEGAGGLANIQYF. DNA for the CDR3: TGCGCCAGCAGTGAAGGGGCAGGGGGTTTGGCAAACATTCAGTACTTC.

The V call is TRBV6-5, the J call TRBJ1-2; possibly TRBD1 for D (5 bases). The CDR3 covers 12 residues. The germline V gene has CDR1 MNHEY and CDR2 SVGAGI. The germline V and J ends were trimmed by 5 bases and 4 bases, with 8 bases remaining between them. Here the CDR3 DNA reads TGTGCCAGCAGTGACAGAATCTATGGCTACACCTTC. This translates into CASSDRIYGYTF.

The V gene is TRBV28, the J gene TRBJ2-1, with 9 bases fitting TRBD2. The CDR3 is 14 amino acids. V lost 5 bases to trimming and J lost 10 bases; unmatched junction nucleotides: 9. The germline V gene has CDR1 MDHEN and CDR2 SYDVKM. The CDR3 DNA follows: TGTGCCAGCAGTCTAATAGCGGGAGTTGGGGAGCAGTTCTTC. Its translation: CASSLIAGVGEQFF.

J is TRBJ2-2 and V is TRBV10-3; D is ambiguous. Trimming removed 11 bases from V and 1 base from J, with 8 bases in between. Per germline, CDR1 ENHRY and CDR2 SYGVKD. This CDR3 is 12 amino acids long. CDR3 amino acids: CASTENTGELFF. CDR3 coding DNA: TGTGCCTCCACTGAGAACACCGGGGAGCTGTTTTTT.

V and J are TRBV11-3 and TRBJ2-3, with TRBD1 matching 7 bases. J lost 7 bases, V lost 5 bases, and 9 bases had no gene match. Germline-derived CDR1 and CDR2 are SGHNT and YENEEA. The CDR3 loop spans 14 amino acids. The CDR3 DNA sequence: TGTGCCAGCAGCCCCAGACAGGGTACTAATACGCAGTATTTT. This codes for CASSPRQGTNTQYF.